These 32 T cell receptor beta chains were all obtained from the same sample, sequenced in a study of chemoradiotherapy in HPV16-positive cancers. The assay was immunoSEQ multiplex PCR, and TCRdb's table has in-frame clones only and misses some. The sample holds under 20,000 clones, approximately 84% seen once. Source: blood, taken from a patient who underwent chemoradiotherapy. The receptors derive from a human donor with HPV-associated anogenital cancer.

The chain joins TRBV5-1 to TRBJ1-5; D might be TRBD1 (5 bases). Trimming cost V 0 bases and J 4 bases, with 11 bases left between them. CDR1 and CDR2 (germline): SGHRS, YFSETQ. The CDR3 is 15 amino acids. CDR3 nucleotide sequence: TGCGCCAGCAGCTTGGGACAGTCGCCGAATCAGCCCCAGCATTTT. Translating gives CASSLGQSPNQPQHF.

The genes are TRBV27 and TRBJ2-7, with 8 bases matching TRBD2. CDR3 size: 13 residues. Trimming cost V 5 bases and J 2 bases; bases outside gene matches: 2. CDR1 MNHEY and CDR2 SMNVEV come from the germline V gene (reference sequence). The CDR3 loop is CASSKAGAYEQYF. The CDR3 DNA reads TGTGCCAGCAGTAAAGCGGGGGCCTACGAGCAGTACTTC.

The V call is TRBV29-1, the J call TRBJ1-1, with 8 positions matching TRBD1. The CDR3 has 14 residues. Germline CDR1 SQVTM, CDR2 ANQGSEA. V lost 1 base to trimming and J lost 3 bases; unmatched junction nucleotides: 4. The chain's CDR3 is CSVEVGQGYTEAFF. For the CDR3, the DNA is TGCAGCGTTGAAGTTGGACAGGGATACACTGAAGCTTTCTTT. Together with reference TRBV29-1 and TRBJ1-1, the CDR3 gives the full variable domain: SAVISQKPSRDICQRGTSLTIQCQVDSQVTMMFWYRQQPGQSLTLIATANQGSEATYESGFVIDKFPISRPNLTFSTLTVSNMSPEDSSIYLCSVEVGQGYTEAFFGQGTRLTVV.

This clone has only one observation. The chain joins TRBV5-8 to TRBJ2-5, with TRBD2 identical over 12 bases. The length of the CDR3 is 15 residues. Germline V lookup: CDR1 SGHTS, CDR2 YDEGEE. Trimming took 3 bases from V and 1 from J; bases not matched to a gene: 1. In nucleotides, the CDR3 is TGTGCCAGCAGCTGGGGACTAGCGGGCCAAGAGACCCAGTACTTC. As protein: CASSWGLAGQETQYF.

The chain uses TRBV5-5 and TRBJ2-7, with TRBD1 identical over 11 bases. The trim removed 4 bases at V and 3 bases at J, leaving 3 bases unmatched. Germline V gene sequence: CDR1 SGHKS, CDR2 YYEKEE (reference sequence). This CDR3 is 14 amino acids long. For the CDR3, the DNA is TGTGCCAGCAGCGCCGGGACAGGGGGCTACGAGCAGTACTTC. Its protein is CASSAGTGGYEQYF.

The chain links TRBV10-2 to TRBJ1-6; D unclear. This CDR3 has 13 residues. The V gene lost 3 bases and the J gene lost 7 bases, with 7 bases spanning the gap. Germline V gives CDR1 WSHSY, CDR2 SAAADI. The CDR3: CASSETENSPLHF. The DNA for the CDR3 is TGCGCCAGCAGTGAAACGGAAAATTCACCCCTCCACTTT.

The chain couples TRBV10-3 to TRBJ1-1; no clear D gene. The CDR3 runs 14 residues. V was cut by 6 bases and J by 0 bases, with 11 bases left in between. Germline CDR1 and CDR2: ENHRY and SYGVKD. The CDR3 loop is CAISLGNLNTEAFF. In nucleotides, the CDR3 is TGTGCCATCAGCCTCGGGAACCTGAACACTGAAGCTTTCTTT.

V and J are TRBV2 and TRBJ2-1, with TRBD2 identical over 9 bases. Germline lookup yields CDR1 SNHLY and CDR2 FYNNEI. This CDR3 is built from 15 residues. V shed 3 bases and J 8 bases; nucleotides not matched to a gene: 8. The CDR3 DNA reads TGTGCCAGCAGTGAGGTCGGCGGGGGGGCCTATGAGCAGTTCTTC. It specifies CASSEVGGGAYEQFF.

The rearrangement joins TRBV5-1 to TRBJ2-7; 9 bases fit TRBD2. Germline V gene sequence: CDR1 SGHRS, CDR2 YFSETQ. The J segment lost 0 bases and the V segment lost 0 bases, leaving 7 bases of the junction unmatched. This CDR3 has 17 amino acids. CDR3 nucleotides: TGCGCCAGCAGCTTGGCTTCGAGAGCGGGGGGCTCCTACGAGCAGTACTTC. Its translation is CASSLASRAGGSYEQYF. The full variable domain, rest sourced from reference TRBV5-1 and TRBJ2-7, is KAGVTQTPRYLIKTRGQQVTLSCSPISGHRSVSWYQQTPGQGLQFLFEYFSETQRNKGNFPGRFSGRQFSNSRSEMNVSTLELGDSALYLCASSLASRAGGSYEQYFGPGTRLTVT.

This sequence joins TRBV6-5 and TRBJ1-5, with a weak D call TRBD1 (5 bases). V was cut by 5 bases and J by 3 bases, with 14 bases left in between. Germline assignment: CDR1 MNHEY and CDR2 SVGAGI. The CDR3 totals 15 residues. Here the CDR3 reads CASSQQRTLNQPQHF. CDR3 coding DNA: TGTGCCAGCAGTCAACAGAGGACACTCAATCAGCCCCAGCATTTT.

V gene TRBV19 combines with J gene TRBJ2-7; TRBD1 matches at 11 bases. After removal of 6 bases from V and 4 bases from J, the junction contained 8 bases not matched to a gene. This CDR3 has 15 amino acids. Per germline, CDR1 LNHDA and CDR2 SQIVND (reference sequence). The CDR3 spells CASSSGQGAWYEQYF. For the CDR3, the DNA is TGTGCCAGTAGCTCTGGACAGGGGGCTTGGTACGAGCAGTACTTC.

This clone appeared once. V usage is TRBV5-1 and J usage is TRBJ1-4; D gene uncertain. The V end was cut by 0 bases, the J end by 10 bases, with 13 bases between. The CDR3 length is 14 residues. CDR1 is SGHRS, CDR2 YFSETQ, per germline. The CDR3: CASSLGTQSGKLFF. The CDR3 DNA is TGCGCCAGCAGCTTGGGGACCCAGTCCGGAAAACTGTTTTTT.

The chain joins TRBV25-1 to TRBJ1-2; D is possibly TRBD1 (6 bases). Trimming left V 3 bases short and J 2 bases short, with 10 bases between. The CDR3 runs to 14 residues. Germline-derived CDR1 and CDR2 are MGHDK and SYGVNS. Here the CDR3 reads CASSDVQGNYGYTF. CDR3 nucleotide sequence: TGTGCCAGCAGTGACGTCCAGGGGAACTATGGCTACACCTTC.

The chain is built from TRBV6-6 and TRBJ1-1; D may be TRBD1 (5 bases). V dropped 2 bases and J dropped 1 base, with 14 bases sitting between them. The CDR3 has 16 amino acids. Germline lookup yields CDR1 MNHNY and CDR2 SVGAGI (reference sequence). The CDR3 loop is CASSYGGIGKNTEAFF. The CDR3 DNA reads TGTGCCAGCAGTTACGGGGGGATAGGAAAGAACACTGAAGCTTTCTTT.

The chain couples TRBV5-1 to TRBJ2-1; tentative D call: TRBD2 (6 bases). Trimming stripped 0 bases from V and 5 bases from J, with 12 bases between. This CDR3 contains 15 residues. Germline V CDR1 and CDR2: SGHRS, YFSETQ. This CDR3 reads CASSLDVAENNEQFF. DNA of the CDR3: TGCGCCAGCAGCTTGGATGTAGCGGAGAACAATGAGCAGTTCTTC.

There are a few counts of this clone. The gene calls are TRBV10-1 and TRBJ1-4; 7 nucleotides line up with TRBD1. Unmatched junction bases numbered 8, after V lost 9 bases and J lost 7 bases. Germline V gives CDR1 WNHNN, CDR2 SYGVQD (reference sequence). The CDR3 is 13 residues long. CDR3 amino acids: CARKAGGGEKLFF. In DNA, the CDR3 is TGCGCCAGAAAGGCAGGGGGAGGTGAAAAACTGTTTTTT.

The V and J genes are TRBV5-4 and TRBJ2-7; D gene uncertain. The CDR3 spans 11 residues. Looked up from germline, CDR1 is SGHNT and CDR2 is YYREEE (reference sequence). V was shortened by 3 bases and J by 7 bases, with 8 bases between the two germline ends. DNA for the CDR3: TGTGCCAGCAGCTCTCTGGGGGAGCAGTACTTC. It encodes CASSSLGEQYF.

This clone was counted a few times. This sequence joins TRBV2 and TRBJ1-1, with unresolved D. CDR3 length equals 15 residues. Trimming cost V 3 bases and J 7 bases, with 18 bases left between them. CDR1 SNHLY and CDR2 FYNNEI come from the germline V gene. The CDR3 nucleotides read TGTGCCAGCAGTGACGCGGGAAAGGGAACCTATGAAGCTTTCTTT. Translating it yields CASSDAGKGTYEAFF.

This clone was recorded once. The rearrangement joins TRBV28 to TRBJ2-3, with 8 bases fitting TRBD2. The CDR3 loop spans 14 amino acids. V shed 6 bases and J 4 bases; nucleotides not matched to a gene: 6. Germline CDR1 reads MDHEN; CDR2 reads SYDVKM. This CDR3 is CASSVSGDADTQYF. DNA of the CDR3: TGTGCCAGCAGCGTTAGCGGGGACGCAGATACGCAGTATTTT.

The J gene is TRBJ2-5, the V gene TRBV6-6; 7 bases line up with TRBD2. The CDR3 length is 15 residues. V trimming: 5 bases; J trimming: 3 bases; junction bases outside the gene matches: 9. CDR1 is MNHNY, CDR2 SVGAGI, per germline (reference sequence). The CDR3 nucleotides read TGTGCCAGCAGTGACCGGGACTACTCAGAAGAGACCCAGTACTTC. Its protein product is CASSDRDYSEETQYF.

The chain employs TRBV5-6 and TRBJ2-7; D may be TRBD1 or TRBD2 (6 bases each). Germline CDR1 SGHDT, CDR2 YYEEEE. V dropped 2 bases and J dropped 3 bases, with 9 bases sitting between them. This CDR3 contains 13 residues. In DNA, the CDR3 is TGTGCCAGCAGCTTCGGGGGCTACTACGAGCAGTACTTC. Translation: CASSFGGYYEQYF. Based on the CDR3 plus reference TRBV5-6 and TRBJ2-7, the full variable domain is DAGVTQSPTHLIKTRGQQVTLRCSPKSGHDTVSWYQQALGQGPQFIFQYYEEEERQRGNFPDRFSGHQFPNYSSELNVNALLLGDSALYLCASSFGGYYEQYFGPGTRLTVT.

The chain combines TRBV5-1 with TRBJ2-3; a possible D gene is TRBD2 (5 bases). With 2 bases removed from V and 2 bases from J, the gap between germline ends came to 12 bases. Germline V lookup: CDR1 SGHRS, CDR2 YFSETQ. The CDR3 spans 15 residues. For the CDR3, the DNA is TGCGCCAGCAGCTTTTACAGCGGTTACACAGATACGCAGTATTTT. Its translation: CASSFYSGYTDTQYF.

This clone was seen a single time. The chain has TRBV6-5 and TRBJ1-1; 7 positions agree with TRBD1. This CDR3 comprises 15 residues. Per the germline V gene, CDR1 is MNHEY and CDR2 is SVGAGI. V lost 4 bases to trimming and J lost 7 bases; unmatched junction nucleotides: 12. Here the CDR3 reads CASSSGRGRFSEAFF. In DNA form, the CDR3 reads TGTGCCAGCAGTTCGGGTAGGGGGCGGTTTAGTGAAGCTTTCTTT.

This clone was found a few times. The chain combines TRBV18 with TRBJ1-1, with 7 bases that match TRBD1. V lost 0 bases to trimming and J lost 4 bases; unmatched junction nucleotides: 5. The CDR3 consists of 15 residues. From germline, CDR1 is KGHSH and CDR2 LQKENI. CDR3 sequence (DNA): TGTGCCAGCTCACCACCGCCAGGGGGAGGCACTGAAGCTTTCTTT. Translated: CASSPPPGGGTEAFF.

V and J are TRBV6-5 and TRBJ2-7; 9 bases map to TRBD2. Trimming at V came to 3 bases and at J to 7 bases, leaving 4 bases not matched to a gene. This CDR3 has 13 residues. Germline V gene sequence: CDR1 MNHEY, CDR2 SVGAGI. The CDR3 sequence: CASSYKAGGEQYF. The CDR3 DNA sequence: TGTGCCAGCAGTTATAAGGCGGGGGGGGAGCAGTACTTC.

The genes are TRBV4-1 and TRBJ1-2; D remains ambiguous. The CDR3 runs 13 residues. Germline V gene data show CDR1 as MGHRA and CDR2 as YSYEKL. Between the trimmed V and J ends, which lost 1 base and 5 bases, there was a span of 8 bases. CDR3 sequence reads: CASSQGQGYGYTF. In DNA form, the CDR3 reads TGCGCCAGCAGCCAAGGCCAAGGGTATGGCTACACCTTC.

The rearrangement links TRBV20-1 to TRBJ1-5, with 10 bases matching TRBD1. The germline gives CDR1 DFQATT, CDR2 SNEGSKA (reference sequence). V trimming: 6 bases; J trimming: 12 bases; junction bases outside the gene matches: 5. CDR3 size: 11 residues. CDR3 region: CSAHGTGVQHF. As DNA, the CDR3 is TGCAGTGCCCATGGGACAGGGGTCCAGCATTTT.

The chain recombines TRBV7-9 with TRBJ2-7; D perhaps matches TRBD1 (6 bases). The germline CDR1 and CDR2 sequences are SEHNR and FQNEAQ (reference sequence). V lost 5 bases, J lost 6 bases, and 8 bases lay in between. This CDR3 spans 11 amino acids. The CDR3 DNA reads TGTGCCAGCAGCGGACAGATCGAGCAGTACTTC. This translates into CASSGQIEQYF.

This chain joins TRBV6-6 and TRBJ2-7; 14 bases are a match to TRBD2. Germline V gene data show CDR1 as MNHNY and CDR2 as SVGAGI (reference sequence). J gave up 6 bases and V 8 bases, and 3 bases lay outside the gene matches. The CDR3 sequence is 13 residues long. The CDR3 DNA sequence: TGTGCCAGCGGTGGACTAGCGGGGGGCGAGCAGTACTTC. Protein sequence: CASGGLAGGEQYF.

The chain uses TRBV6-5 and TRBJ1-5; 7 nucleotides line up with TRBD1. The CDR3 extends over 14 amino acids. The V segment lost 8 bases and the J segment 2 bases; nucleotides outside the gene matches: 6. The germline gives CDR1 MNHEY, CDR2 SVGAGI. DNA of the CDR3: TGTGCCAGCGCAGAAGGACAGGGCAATCAGCCCCAGCATTTT. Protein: CASAEGQGNQPQHF.

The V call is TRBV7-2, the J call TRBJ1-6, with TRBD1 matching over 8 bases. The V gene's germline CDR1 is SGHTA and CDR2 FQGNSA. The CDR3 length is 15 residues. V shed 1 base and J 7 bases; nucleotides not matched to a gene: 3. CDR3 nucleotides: TGTGCCAGCAGCTTAGGGACAGGGAGAAATTCACCCCTCCACTTT. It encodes CASSLGTGRNSPLHF.

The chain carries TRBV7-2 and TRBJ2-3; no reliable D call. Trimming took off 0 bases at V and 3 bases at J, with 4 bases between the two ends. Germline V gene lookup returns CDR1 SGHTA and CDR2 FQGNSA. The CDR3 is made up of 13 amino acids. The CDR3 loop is CASSLARTDTQYF. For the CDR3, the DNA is TGTGCCAGCAGCTTAGCTAGGACAGATACGCAGTATTTT. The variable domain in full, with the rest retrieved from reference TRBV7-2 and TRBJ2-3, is GAGVSQSPSNKVTEKGKDVELRCDPISGHTALYWYRQSLGQGLEFLIYFQGNSAPDKSGLPSDRFSAERTGGSVSTLTIQRTQQEDSAVYLCASSLARTDTQYFGPGTRLTVL.